The 32 T cell receptor beta chains given below trace back to one sample, sequenced in a study of blood T cell repertoires in COVID-19 (TCRdb year 2020). Library creation used the immunoSEQ multiplex PCR assay. As stored in TCRdb, this immuneACCESS dataset retains in-frame rearrangements with V and J assigned. A fraction of the clones does not appear; measured against another copy, unresolved V genes explain less than half of the discrepancy, and the remainder lacks a known reason. For this sample there are about 400,000 clones; 88% appear just once. The top ten constitute approximately 2.1% of the sample. The sample consisted of PBMCs or T cells enriched from blood (not recorded which). Receptors originate from a woman aged 35 to 49 with acute COVID-19.

V is TRBV6-1 and J is TRBJ1-5, with TRBD1 as a possible D gene (6 bases). V lost 1 base to trimming and J lost 7 bases, with 17 bases between them. CDR1 MNHNS and CDR2 SASEGT come from the germline V gene. CDR3 size: 16 residues. DNA for the CDR3: TGTGCCAGCAGTGAAGGACCTCGGGCAGGGGCCCAGCCCCAGCATTTT. Amino acid sequence: CASSEGPRAGAQPQHF.

The chain combines TRBV19 with TRBJ1-1; D remains unclear. Trimming took 7 bases from V and 1 from J, leaving 16 bases between them. Germline V gives CDR1 LNHDA, CDR2 SQIVND (reference sequence). CDR3 size: 15 residues. The CDR3 reads CASTPSGRANTEAFF. CDR3 DNA: TGTGCCAGTACCCCGTCTGGGAGGGCGAACACTGAAGCTTTCTTT.

This clone was recorded only once. The chain is built from TRBV2 and TRBJ1-1; 7 bases map to TRBD1. With 2 bases clipped from V and 11 bases from J, the junction kept 11 bases outside the gene matches. The V gene's germline CDR1 is SNHLY and CDR2 FYNNEI. CDR3 size: 14 residues. The CDR3 nucleotides read TGTGCCAGCAGTGAATTTACAGGGGCTCCAAGGGCTTTCTTT. Amino acid sequence: CASSEFTGAPRAFF.

The V and J genes are TRBV6-5 and TRBJ1-2; tentative D call: TRBD1 (6 bases). CDR3 size: 13 residues. V was cut by 6 bases and J by 3 bases, with 11 bases left in between. Germline CDR1 MNHEY, CDR2 SVGAGI. DNA of the CDR3: TGTGCCAGCAGAAGGGGACACGACTATGGCTACACCTTC. This codes for CASRRGHDYGYTF.

The V call is TRBV10-2, the J call TRBJ2-5; TRBD1 matches 8 bases. Trimming removed 2 bases from V and 5 bases from J; junction bases left unmatched: 13. CDR3 length equals 17 residues. CDR1 and CDR2 from the germline V gene are WSHSY and SAAADI. The CDR3 DNA follows: TGCGCCAGCAGTGAGCGCCAGGGGGCGACCCCCATGGAGACCCAGTACTTC. This gives the protein CASSERQGATPMETQYF.

This clone was seen a single time. This rearrangement joins TRBV6-5 to TRBJ1-5; 9 positions agree with TRBD1. Trimming cost V 0 bases and J 6 bases; bases outside gene matches: 0. The CDR3 length is 14 residues. In germline, CDR1 is MNHEY, CDR2 SVGAGI. CDR3 region: CASSYSDRGQPQHF. CDR3 nucleotide sequence: TGTGCCAGCAGTTACTCGGACAGGGGTCAGCCCCAGCATTTT.

The chain carries TRBV5-4 and TRBJ2-3; tentative D call: TRBD2 (6 bases). This CDR3 region has 17 residues. The V and J ends lost 6 bases and 2 bases respectively, with 22 bases between them. CDR1 SGHNT and CDR2 YYREEE come from the germline V gene (reference sequence). CDR3 DNA: TGTGCCAGCAAACCTGGAGGGCAAGACTCCTTCACAGATACGCAGTATTTT. Translating gives CASKPGGQDSFTDTQYF.

This sequence joins TRBV27 and TRBJ2-7; no definite D call. CDR1 and CDR2 from the germline V gene are MNHEY and SMNVEV (reference sequence). Trimming left V 0 bases short and J 3 bases short, with 9 bases between. The CDR3 has 14 residues. For the CDR3, the DNA is TGTGCCAGCAGTTTATCGGCAGGAAACTACGAGCAGTACTTC. It translates to CASSLSAGNYEQYF.

This sequence joins TRBV10-3 and TRBJ1-2; perhaps TRBD1 as D (5 bases). The ends were cut back, 2 bases at V and 4 bases at J, with 14 bases in the middle. Germline CDR1 reads ENHRY; CDR2 reads SYGVKD. The length of the CDR3 is 15 residues. CDR3 loop: CAISEAGQPTYGYTF. The CDR3 DNA reads TGTGCCATCAGTGAGGCGGGGCAGCCCACCTATGGCTACACCTTC.

The chain couples TRBV27 to TRBJ2-1; 8 bases are a match to TRBD2. The germline V gene encodes CDR1 MNHEY and CDR2 SMNVEV (reference sequence). V was pared by 8 bases and J by 4 bases, with 10 bases of the junction left unmatched. CDR3 length: 15 residues. The CDR3 protein is CASATSGGAYNEQFF. CDR3 nucleotide sequence: TGTGCCAGCGCTACCTCCGGGGGGGCTTACAATGAGCAGTTCTTC.

The rearrangement links TRBV30 to TRBJ1-2, with D maybe TRBD1 (5 bases). The germline V and J ends were trimmed by 0 bases and 7 bases, with 6 bases remaining between them. CDR1 GTSNPN and CDR2 SVGIG come from the germline V gene (reference sequence). The CDR3 runs 11 residues. The CDR3 spells CAWSVQGGYTF. The CDR3 nucleotides read TGTGCCTGGAGTGTCCAGGGTGGCTACACCTTC.

In this sample, this clone turned up a few times. The V and J genes are TRBV6-5 and TRBJ1-5; D possibly corresponds to TRBD1 (6 bases). The germline V gene encodes CDR1 MNHEY and CDR2 SVGAGI. The CDR3 contains 14 residues. The V gene lost 6 bases and the J gene lost 4 bases, with 13 bases spanning the gap. CDR3 region: CASSRAGENQPQHF. The CDR3 coding sequence is TGTGCCAGCAGCCGAGCAGGGGAGAATCAGCCCCAGCATTTT.

The chain carries TRBV2 and TRBJ1-1; D call uncertain. Germline V gene data show CDR1 as SNHLY and CDR2 as FYNNEI. V was trimmed by 5 bases and J by 1 base, leaving 11 bases between them. The CDR3 has 14 residues. CDR3 DNA sequence: TGTGCCAGCAGTTGGCGACACGGGAACACTGAAGCTTTCTTT. Translation: CASSWRHGNTEAFF.

This chain joins TRBV7-9 and TRBJ2-5; 8 nucleotides match TRBD2. V was clipped by 1 base and J by 8 bases; unmatched bases: 12. CDR3 length: 16 amino acids. CDR1 is SEHNR and CDR2 is FQNEAQ in the germline V gene (reference sequence). This chain's CDR3 is CASSLVEGLAGLTQYF. The CDR3 DNA is TGTGCCAGCAGCTTAGTCGAGGGGCTAGCGGGCCTAACCCAGTACTTC.

This chain uses TRBV12-3 or TRBV12-4 with TRBJ2-1; TRBD2 matches at 8 bases. The trim removed 5 bases at V and 8 bases at J, leaving 5 bases unmatched. The CDR3 runs 13 residues. This CDR3 is CASSARLAYEQFF. The CDR3 bases are TGTGCCAGCAGTGCGAGACTAGCGTATGAGCAGTTCTTC.

The rearrangement joins TRBV5-1 to TRBJ1-4; possible D gene TRBD1, 5 bases. V lost 2 bases to trimming and J lost 2 bases, with 16 bases between them. CDR3 length: 17 residues. Germline loops: CDR1 SGHRS, CDR2 YFSETQ. The chain's CDR3 is CASSFGREPFTNEKLFF. CDR3 in DNA: TGCGCCAGCAGCTTTGGCAGGGAACCTTTTACTAATGAAAAACTGTTTTTT.

This clone was counted a single time. J is TRBJ2-7 and V is TRBV4-1; D perhaps matches TRBD2 (7 bases). The germline CDR1 and CDR2 sequences are MGHRA and YSYEKL. CDR3 length: 16 amino acids. Trimming cost V 1 base and J 0 bases, with 13 bases left between them. For the CDR3, the DNA is TGCGCCAGCAGCCAAGTTGCGGGGGCACTCTCCTACGAGCAGTACTTC. Its protein product is CASSQVAGALSYEQYF.

Comments on this clone: Germline is not matched at one junction end, which may reflect a read error. This chain links TRBV2 with TRBJ1-5, with unresolved D. Germline V gives CDR1 SNHLY, CDR2 FYNNEI. This CDR3 contains 15 residues. This chain's CDR3 is CASSLFQSSDQPQHF. CDR3 coding DNA: TGTGCCAGCAGCCTTTTTCAGAGTAGCGATCAGCCCCAGCATTTT.

The chain recombines TRBV9 with TRBJ2-1; 7 bases line up with TRBD2. The germline V gene encodes CDR1 SGDLS and CDR2 YYNGEE. The CDR3 runs 14 residues. V lost 0 bases, J lost 9 bases, and 6 bases stayed unmatched. This CDR3 is CASSVVEGRGEQFF. The CDR3 DNA reads TGTGCCAGCAGCGTAGTTGAGGGGAGGGGTGAGCAGTTCTTC. Full variable domain (rest looked up from reference TRBV9 and TRBJ2-1): DSGVTQTPKHLITATGQRVTLRCSPRSGDLSVYWYQQSLDQGLQFLIQYYNGEERAKGNILERFSAQQFPDLHSELNLSSLELGDSALYFCASSVVEGRGEQFFGPGTRLTVL.

This rearrangement joins TRBV6-5 to TRBJ1-2; D not resolved. This CDR3 comprises 13 residues. V was cut by 7 bases and J by 8 bases, with 17 bases left in between. Per the germline V gene, CDR1 is MNHEY and CDR2 is SVGAGI. The CDR3 here is CASTRGEKGGYTF. CDR3 in DNA: TGTGCCAGCACCCGAGGCGAAAAAGGCGGCTACACCTTC.

The chain has TRBV30 and TRBJ1-6; no definite D call. The germline V gene encodes CDR1 GTSNPN and CDR2 SVGIG (reference sequence). CDR3 size: 13 residues. V dropped 2 bases and J dropped 7 bases, with 9 bases sitting between them. In nucleotides, the CDR3 is TGTGCCTGGAGTAACAGTGGGAATTCACCCCTCCACTTT. Translated: CAWSNSGNSPLHF.

The chain's CDR3 is CASSRARGSPGELFF. In DNA, the CDR3 is TGTGCCAGCAGCCGCGCCAGGGGTAGTCCCGGGGAGCTGTTTTTT. The V gene is TRBV11-3, the J gene TRBJ2-2; possible D gene TRBD1, 6 bases. V was clipped by 5 bases and J by 6 bases, with 16 bases between them. The CDR3 spans 15 residues. Germline V CDR1 and CDR2: SGHNT, YENEEA.

This clone has a single count. J is TRBJ1-4 and V is TRBV4-1; unclear D gene. Germline values: CDR1 MGHRA, CDR2 YSYEKL. Trimming left V 1 base short and J 5 bases short, with 14 bases between. The CDR3 loop spans 16 amino acids. The CDR3: CASSQVVGRSNEKLFF. CDR3 sequence (DNA): TGCGCCAGCAGCCAAGTAGTGGGCCGGTCGAATGAAAAACTGTTTTTT.

The rearrangement uses TRBV4-1 and TRBJ2-7; D unclear. The CDR3 sequence is 16 residues long. Germline values: CDR1 MGHRA, CDR2 YSYEKL. V shed 0 bases and J shed 0 bases, with 12 bases lying between them. CDR3 sequence (DNA): TGCGCCAGCAGCCAAGATCATCTTGCCAGCTCCTACGAGCAGTACTTC. Translation gives CASSQDHLASSYEQYF.

The CDR3 sequence: CASSRNQIQETQYF. CDR3 DNA: TGTGCCAGCAGCCGTAACCAGATTCAAGAGACCCAGTACTTC. This sequence joins TRBV7-2 and TRBJ2-5; D ambiguous. V gave up 5 bases and J gave up 2 bases, with 12 bases separating them. CDR1 SGHTA and CDR2 FQGNSA come from the germline V gene. This CDR3 has 14 amino acids. Filled out from reference TRBV7-2 and TRBJ2-5, the complete variable domain reads GAGVSQSPSNKVTEKGKDVELRCDPISGHTALYWYRQSLGQGLEFLIYFQGNSAPDKSGLPSDRFSAERTGGSVSTLTIQRTQQEDSAVYLCASSRNQIQETQYFGPGTRLLVL.

The chain is built from TRBV2 and TRBJ1-5; perhaps TRBD1 as D (6 bases). V lost 7 bases and J lost 5, with 12 bases in between. Germline V gene data show CDR1 as SNHLY and CDR2 as FYNNEI. The CDR3 spans 13 residues. CDR3 amino acids: CASIRDIDQPQHF. In DNA form, the CDR3 reads TGTGCCAGCATCCGGGACATCGATCAGCCCCAGCATTTT.

The chain couples TRBV5-1 to TRBJ2-7; 12 nucleotides agree with TRBD1. Germline CDR1 SGHRS, CDR2 YFSETQ. V was pared by 4 bases and J by 3 bases, with 8 bases of the junction left unmatched. This CDR3 comprises 16 residues. As DNA, the CDR3 is TGCGCCAGCAGCGAACTCGGGACAGGGGGCCACTACGAGCAGTACTTC. This encodes CASSELGTGGHYEQYF.

The V and J genes are TRBV5-4 and TRBJ2-7; tentative D call: TRBD2 (6 bases). Trimming cost V 4 bases and J 6 bases, with 11 bases left between them. This CDR3 is built from 12 residues. Germline values: CDR1 SGHNT, CDR2 YYREEE (reference sequence). DNA of the CDR3: TGTGCCAGCAGCCCCGGGACTCTCGAGCAGTACTTC. Translated, it gives CASSPGTLEQYF.

V gene TRBV7-2 combines with J gene TRBJ2-7; no clear D gene. Trimming took 5 bases from V and 2 from J, leaving 13 bases between them. The CDR3 loop spans 14 amino acids. Germline loops: CDR1 SGHTA, CDR2 FQGNSA. For the CDR3, the DNA is TGTGCCAGCAGCCCTAGATTTTTGGCCTACGAGCAGTACTTC. Translated, it gives CASSPRFLAYEQYF.

This chain joins TRBV6-6 and TRBJ1-5, with 11 bases that match TRBD1. The CDR3 has 16 residues. Germline V CDR1 and CDR2: MNHNY, SVGAGI (reference sequence). The V segment lost 2 bases and the J segment 6 bases; nucleotides outside the gene matches: 6. CDR3 sequence (DNA): TGTGCCAGCAGTTACGTGGACAGGGGGCTGGGTCAGCCCCAGCATTTT. Protein product: CASSYVDRGLGQPQHF.

This chain uses TRBV15 with TRBJ1-6; D might be TRBD1 (5 bases). Germline CDR1 and CDR2: LNHNV and YYDKDF (reference sequence). The CDR3 length is 15 residues. V lost 0 bases, J lost 6 bases, and 9 bases lay in between. Here the CDR3 reads CATSRDRGGNSPLHF. CDR3 sequence (DNA): TGTGCCACCAGCAGAGATCGGGGGGGTAATTCACCCCTCCACTTT.

The chain combines TRBV30 with TRBJ1-5, with D possibly being TRBD1 (6 bases). The CDR3 has 14 residues. Trimming shortened V by 3 bases and J by 0 bases, and 9 bases separated the two germline ends. Looked up from germline, CDR1 is GTSNPN and CDR2 is SVGIG (reference sequence). The CDR3 bases are TGTGCCTGGAGACAGGGCAATAGCAATCAGCCCCAGCATTTT. This codes for CAWRQGNSNQPQHF.